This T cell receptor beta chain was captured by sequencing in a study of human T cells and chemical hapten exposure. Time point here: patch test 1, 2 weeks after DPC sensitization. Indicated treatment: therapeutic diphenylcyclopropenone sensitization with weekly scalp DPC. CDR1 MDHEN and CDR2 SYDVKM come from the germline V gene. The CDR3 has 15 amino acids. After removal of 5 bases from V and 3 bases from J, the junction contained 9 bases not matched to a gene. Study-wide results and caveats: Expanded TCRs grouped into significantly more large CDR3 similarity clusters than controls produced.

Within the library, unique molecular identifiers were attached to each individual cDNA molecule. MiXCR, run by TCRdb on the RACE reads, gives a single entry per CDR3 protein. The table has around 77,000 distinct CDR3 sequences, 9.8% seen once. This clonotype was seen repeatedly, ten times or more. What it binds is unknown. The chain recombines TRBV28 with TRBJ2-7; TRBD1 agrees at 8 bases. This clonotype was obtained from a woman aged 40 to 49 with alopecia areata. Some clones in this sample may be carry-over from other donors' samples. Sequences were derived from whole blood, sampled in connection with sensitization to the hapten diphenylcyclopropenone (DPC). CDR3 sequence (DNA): TGTGCCAGCAGTACCTGGACAGGGCTCCGCTACGAGCAGTACTTC. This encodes CASSTWTGLRYEQYF. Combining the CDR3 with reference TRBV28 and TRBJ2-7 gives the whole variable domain DVKVTQSSRYLVKRTGEKVFLECVQDMDHENMFWYRQDPGLGLRLIYFSYDVKMKEKGDIPEGYSVSREKKERFSLILESASTNQTSMYLCASSTWTGLRYEQYFGPGTRLTVT.